The rows below give T cell receptor beta chains drawn from one sample of a study of Graves' ophthalmopathy and Graves' hyperthyroidism. In TCRdb, the multiplex PCR reads were re-called with MiXCR into one record per CDR3 protein. The table includes approximately 1.2 million distinct CDR3 sequences, roughly two fifths detected once. Sequencing was carried out using peripheral blood or thyroid tissue (not recorded which). Receptors originate from an adult man with Graves' hyperthyroidism. Both conserved end residues are part of each CDR3. D genes are given only for firm matches. Size values are once, few and many counts, or a class for expanded clones, and some rows have none.

d_call: .
v_call: TRBV15
clone_size: many
j_call: TRBJ2-6
cdr3_length: 15
cdr3_nt: TGTGCCACCAGCCTGCACGACTCTGGGGCCAACGTCCTGACTTTC
cdr3_aa: CATSLHDSGANVLTF

d_call: .
v_call: TRBV7-7
clone_size: .
j_call: TRBJ2-5
cdr3_length: 18
cdr3_nt: .
cdr3_aa: CASSIYLCSVDRGETQYF

d_call: .
v_call: TRBV7-2
clone_size: .
j_call: TRBJ2-5
cdr3_length: 15
cdr3_nt: TGCGCCAGCAGCCAACCTTTGGGCGATTCGGAGACCCAGTACTTC
cdr3_aa: CASSQPLGDSETQYF

d_call: .
v_call: TRBV20-1
clone_size: .
j_call: TRBJ2-3
cdr3_length: 13
cdr3_nt: TGCAGTGCTAGAGTCAGGGGGGGAGATACGCAGTATTTT
cdr3_aa: CSARVRGGDTQYF

d_call: .
v_call: TRBV11-2
clone_size: .
j_call: TRBJ2-7
cdr3_length: 11
cdr3_nt: TGTGCCAGCAGCAAGGGTTACCAGCAGTACTTC
cdr3_aa: CASSKGYQQYF

d_call: .
v_call: TRBV5-1
clone_size: many
j_call: TRBJ2-5
cdr3_length: 12
cdr3_nt: TGTGCCAGCAGCCTTAACCAAGAGACCCAGTACTTC
cdr3_aa: CASSLNQETQYF

d_call: TRBD1
v_call: TRBV10-3
clone_size: .
j_call: TRBJ1-1
cdr3_length: 14
cdr3_nt: TGTGCCATCACCCCAGACAGGGAGAGCACTGAAGCTTTCTTT
cdr3_aa: CAITPDRESTEAFF

d_call: .
v_call: TRBV2
clone_size: few
j_call: TRBJ1-5
cdr3_length: 18
cdr3_nt: TGTGCCAGCAGTGAAGCGCTTCCGGGGCCGACGGCGCATCAGCCCCAGCATTTT
cdr3_aa: CASSEALPGPTAHQPQHF

d_call: .
v_call: TRBV5-1
clone_size: .
j_call: TRBJ2-2
cdr3_length: 15
cdr3_nt: TGCGCCAGCAGCTTACACCAGCCGAACACCGGGGAGCTGTTTTTT
cdr3_aa: CASSLHQPNTGELFF

d_call: .
v_call: TRBV7-3
clone_size: few
j_call: TRBJ2-7
cdr3_length: 13
cdr3_nt: TGTGCCAGCAGCTTGTCGTTAGGAGGTGAGCAGTACTTC
cdr3_aa: CASSLSLGGEQYF

d_call: TRBD2
v_call: TRBV25-1
clone_size: few
j_call: TRBJ2-5
cdr3_length: 15
cdr3_nt: TGTGCCAGCAGTGGTCTAGCGGGAGTTGGTCAGACCCAGTACTTC
cdr3_aa: CASSGLAGVGQTQYF

d_call: .
v_call: TRBV10-3
clone_size: .
j_call: TRBJ2-5
cdr3_length: 15
cdr3_nt: TGTGCCATCAGTGAGGTCCCGGGAGTGAGGGAGACCCAGTACTTC
cdr3_aa: CAISEVPGVRETQYF

d_call: .
v_call: TRBV15
clone_size: .
j_call: TRBJ2-2
cdr3_length: 18
cdr3_nt: TGTGCCACCAGCAGAGATTTCGGGAAGACAGGGAACACCGGGGAGCTGTTTTTT
cdr3_aa: CATSRDFGKTGNTGELFF

d_call: .
v_call: TRBV10-3
clone_size: many
j_call: TRBJ2-6
cdr3_length: 14
cdr3_nt: TGTGCCATCAGTCCCTCGTCTGGGGCCAACGTCCTGACTTTC
cdr3_aa: CAISPSSGANVLTF

d_call: TRBD2
v_call: TRBV11-2
clone_size: many
j_call: TRBJ2-5
cdr3_length: 15
cdr3_nt: TGTGCCAGCAGCTTGGGGGGACTAGCGGGAGAGACCCAGTACTTC
cdr3_aa: CASSLGGLAGETQYF

d_call: TRBD1
v_call: TRBV10-3
clone_size: .
j_call: TRBJ2-3
cdr3_length: 16
cdr3_nt: TGTGCCATCAGCGAGGCAGACAAACAGGGGGCAGATACGCAGTATTTT
cdr3_aa: CAISEADKQGADTQYF

d_call: .
v_call: TRBV7-2
clone_size: many
j_call: TRBJ1-1
cdr3_length: 14
cdr3_nt: TGTGCCAGCAGCACCCGACAGCTGAACACTGAAGCTTTCTTT
cdr3_aa: CASSTRQLNTEAFF

d_call: .
v_call: TRBV5-1
clone_size: .
j_call: TRBJ1-6
cdr3_length: 15
cdr3_nt: TGCGCCAGCAGCTTGGCCCCACAGGGAAGGTCACCCCTCCACTTT
cdr3_aa: CASSLAPQGRSPLHF

d_call: TRBD1
v_call: TRBV5-1
clone_size: .
j_call: TRBJ1-1
cdr3_length: 15
cdr3_nt: TGCGCCAGCAGCTTGGAACAGGGGCCGAACACTGAAGCTTTCTTT
cdr3_aa: CASSLEQGPNTEAFF

d_call: .
v_call: TRBV12-3/TRBV12-4
clone_size: .
j_call: TRBJ1-4
cdr3_length: 16
cdr3_nt: TGTGCCAGCAGTCCTAACGACCGATACTCTAATGAAAAACTGTTTTTT
cdr3_aa: CASSPNDRYSNEKLFF

d_call: .
v_call: TRBV24-1
clone_size: .
j_call: TRBJ2-5
cdr3_length: 12
cdr3_nt: TGTGCCACCAAGGGGGTCGGAGAGACCCAGTACTTC
cdr3_aa: CATKGVGETQYF

d_call: .
v_call: TRBV19
clone_size: few
j_call: TRBJ2-5
cdr3_length: 15
cdr3_nt: TGTGCCAGTAGTATTAGCCCCACAGGGCTAGAGACCCAGTACTTC
cdr3_aa: CASSISPTGLETQYF

d_call: .
v_call: TRBV7-3
clone_size: many
j_call: TRBJ1-1
cdr3_length: 15
cdr3_nt: TGTGCCAGCAGCCCCCGGGACACAAGGAACACTGAAGCTTTCTTT
cdr3_aa: CASSPRDTRNTEAFF

d_call: TRBD2
v_call: TRBV12-3/TRBV12-4
clone_size: .
j_call: TRBJ2-7
cdr3_length: 13
cdr3_nt: TGTGCCAGCGGCATGCGGGAGTCCTACGAGCAGTACTTC
cdr3_aa: CASGMRESYEQYF

d_call: TRBD2
v_call: TRBV7-2
clone_size: .
j_call: TRBJ2-7
cdr3_length: 14
cdr3_nt: TGTGCCAGCAGCCGCGGGAGGAGGTCCTACGAGCAGTACTTC
cdr3_aa: CASSRGRRSYEQYF

d_call: TRBD1
v_call: TRBV11-3
clone_size: few
j_call: TRBJ1-1
cdr3_length: 15
cdr3_nt: TGTGCCAGCAGCGCAGGACAGGGGATGGACACTGAAGCTTTCTTT
cdr3_aa: CASSAGQGMDTEAFF

d_call: .
v_call: TRBV25-1
clone_size: many
j_call: TRBJ1-5
cdr3_length: 13
cdr3_nt: TGTGCCAGCAGTACCAGGGACAATCAGCCCCAGCATTTT
cdr3_aa: CASSTRDNQPQHF

d_call: .
v_call: TRBV4-1
clone_size: .
j_call: TRBJ2-7
cdr3_length: 15
cdr3_nt: TGCGCCAGCAGCCAGTTACTAGATTCCCCCTACGAGCAGTACTTC
cdr3_aa: CASSQLLDSPYEQYF

d_call: TRBD1
v_call: TRBV7-9
clone_size: .
j_call: TRBJ2-7
cdr3_length: 18
cdr3_nt: TGTGCCAGCAGCTTAGTAGGTCCAGTGACAGGGTTTTCTCGCGAGCAGTACTTC
cdr3_aa: CASSLVGPVTGFSREQYF

d_call: .
v_call: TRBV7-6
clone_size: .
j_call: TRBJ2-3
cdr3_length: 13
cdr3_nt: TGTGCCAGCAGCTCAGGTCAACGAGATACGCAGTATTTT
cdr3_aa: CASSSGQRDTQYF

d_call: TRBD2
v_call: TRBV10-3
clone_size: .
j_call: TRBJ2-2
cdr3_length: 17
cdr3_nt: TGTGCCACCACACGCGGGGGGGTAAGCCCGAACACCGGGGAGCTGTTTTTT
cdr3_aa: CATTRGGVSPNTGELFF

d_call: .
v_call: TRBV11-2
clone_size: .
j_call: TRBJ2-2
cdr3_length: 15
cdr3_nt: TGTGCCAGCAGCTTCGGCGGGACATCCACCGGGGAGCTGTTTTTT
cdr3_aa: CASSFGGTSTGELFF

d_call: TRBD1
v_call: TRBV24-1
clone_size: once
j_call: TRBJ1-4
cdr3_length: 15
cdr3_nt: TGTGCCACCAGTTGGACCGGGACAGGACATGGAAAACTGTTTTTT
cdr3_aa: CATSWTGTGHGKLFF

d_call: TRBD1
v_call: TRBV20-1
clone_size: many
j_call: TRBJ1-2
cdr3_length: 13
cdr3_nt: TGCATAGGACAGGGGGTGACTAACTATGGCTACACCTTC
cdr3_aa: CIGQGVTNYGYTF

d_call: .
v_call: TRBV2
clone_size: .
j_call: TRBJ2-3
cdr3_length: 12
cdr3_nt: TGTGCCAGCAGTGAGATAGCAGGCACGCAGTATTTT
cdr3_aa: CASSEIAGTQYF

d_call: TRBD2
v_call: TRBV7-9
clone_size: once
j_call: TRBJ2-5
cdr3_length: 17
cdr3_nt: TGTGCCAGCAGCCCTAACGCGGGACTAGCGGGGCAAGAGACCCAGTACTTC
cdr3_aa: CASSPNAGLAGQETQYF

d_call: .
v_call: TRBV18
clone_size: .
j_call: TRBJ2-7
cdr3_length: 16
cdr3_nt: TGTGCCAGCTCACCAAAAGTGCAGGGCACCACCAACGAGCAGTACTTC
cdr3_aa: CASSPKVQGTTNEQYF

d_call: .
v_call: TRBV19
clone_size: .
j_call: TRBJ2-2
cdr3_length: 16
cdr3_nt: TGTGCCAGTAGTATTTGGGGATTCGCGAACACCGGGGAGCTGTTTTTT
cdr3_aa: CASSIWGFANTGELFF

d_call: .
v_call: TRBV9
clone_size: .
j_call: TRBJ1-2
cdr3_length: 8
cdr3_nt: TGTGCCAGCAGCCCCTTAGCCTTC
cdr3_aa: CASSPLAF

d_call: .
v_call: TRBV5-1
clone_size: many
j_call: TRBJ1-1
cdr3_length: 15
cdr3_nt: TGCGCCAGCAGCTTGACCCCGGGCAGGAACACTGAAGCTTTCTTT
cdr3_aa: CASSLTPGRNTEAFF

d_call: TRBD1
v_call: TRBV5-1
clone_size: many
j_call: TRBJ1-3
cdr3_length: 15
cdr3_nt: TGCGCCAGCAGCTCGGGACAGACATCTGGAAACACCATATATTTT
cdr3_aa: CASSSGQTSGNTIYF

d_call: TRBD1
v_call: TRBV9
clone_size: .
j_call: TRBJ2-5
cdr3_length: 16
cdr3_nt: TGTGCCAGCAGCGGAACCGGGACAGGGCGCGAGGAGACCCAGTACTTC
cdr3_aa: CASSGTGTGREETQYF

d_call: .
v_call: TRBV9
clone_size: .
j_call: TRBJ1-1
cdr3_length: 14
cdr3_nt: TGTGCCGGCAGCGTAGAGGGGAGGAACACTGAAGCTTTCTTT
cdr3_aa: CAGSVEGRNTEAFF

d_call: TRBD1
v_call: TRBV9
clone_size: .
j_call: TRBJ1-6
cdr3_length: 13
cdr3_nt: TGTGCCAGCAGCAGACAGGGGAGATCACCCCTCCACTTT
cdr3_aa: CASSRQGRSPLHF

d_call: .
v_call: TRBV27
clone_size: .
j_call: TRBJ1-2
cdr3_length: 15
cdr3_nt: TGTGCCAGCAGTTCATTACTAATATCTAACTATGGCTACACCTTC
cdr3_aa: CASSSLLISNYGYTF

d_call: .
v_call: TRBV10-2
clone_size: many
j_call: TRBJ1-2
cdr3_length: 12
cdr3_nt: TGCGCCAGCAGTGGCAGCTACTATGGCTACACCTTC
cdr3_aa: CASSGSYYGYTF

d_call: .
v_call: TRBV5-1
clone_size: .
j_call: TRBJ1-1
cdr3_length: 13
cdr3_nt: TGCGCCAGCAGCTTGGAGGTAGCGGGGGGAGCTTTCTTT
cdr3_aa: CASSLEVAGGAFF

d_call: .
v_call: TRBV29-1
clone_size: .
j_call: TRBJ2-7
cdr3_length: 13
cdr3_nt: TGCAGCTTGGCCGAGGGGTACTCCTACGAGCAGTACTTC
cdr3_aa: CSLAEGYSYEQYF

d_call: .
v_call: TRBV14
clone_size: many
j_call: TRBJ2-7
cdr3_length: 13
cdr3_nt: TGTGCCAGCAGCCAAGTACGAGGGGTCGAGCAGTACTTC
cdr3_aa: CASSQVRGVEQYF

d_call: .
v_call: TRBV20-1
clone_size: .
j_call: TRBJ2-5
cdr3_length: 12
cdr3_nt: TGCAGTGGCCGAGGGGGAAATCAGCCCCAGTACTTC
cdr3_aa: CSGRGGNQPQYF

d_call: TRBD1
v_call: TRBV7-2
clone_size: few
j_call: TRBJ1-2
cdr3_length: 13
cdr3_nt: TGTGCCGTAGGGACAGGGGCAAACTATGGCTACACCTTC
cdr3_aa: CAVGTGANYGYTF

d_call: TRBD1
v_call: TRBV7-2
clone_size: .
j_call: TRBJ2-2
cdr3_length: 17
cdr3_nt: TGTGCCAGCAGCTTAACTGGGACAGGGATGATTCTACGGGAGCTGTTTTTT
cdr3_aa: CASSLTGTGMILRELFF

d_call: .
v_call: TRBV4-2
clone_size: many
j_call: TRBJ1-5
cdr3_length: 15
cdr3_nt: TGTGCCAGCAGCCAAGATGGGGCAGGGGATCAGCCCCAGCATTTT
cdr3_aa: CASSQDGAGDQPQHF

d_call: .
v_call: TRBV7-2
clone_size: few
j_call: TRBJ2-7
cdr3_length: 15
cdr3_nt: TGTGCCAGCAGCCTCGACGAGGGGCCCTCCTACGAGCAGTACTTC
cdr3_aa: CASSLDEGPSYEQYF

d_call: .
v_call: TRBV2
clone_size: few
j_call: TRBJ1-1
cdr3_length: 13
cdr3_nt: TGTGCCAGCAGTGAGGGACGGATCACTGAAGCTTTCTTT
cdr3_aa: CASSEGRITEAFF

d_call: .
v_call: TRBV7-6
clone_size: many
j_call: TRBJ2-5
cdr3_length: 13
cdr3_nt: TGTGCCAGCAGCACCACTTCTTCACGACGGGTAGACTTC
cdr3_aa: CASSTTSSRRVDF

d_call: .
v_call: TRBV9
clone_size: .
j_call: TRBJ2-2
cdr3_length: 12
cdr3_nt: TGTGCCAGCAGCACTGACACCAGGGAGCTGTTTTTT
cdr3_aa: CASSTDTRELFF